This T cell receptor beta chain was captured by sequencing in a study of a mutant IDH1 vaccine in newly diagnosed glioma listed by TCRdb under 2021. Looking at the study overall: Eight vaccinations were administered to patients in weeks 1, 3, 5, 7, 11, 15, 19 and 23, corresponding to visits V03 through V10. Vaccination started 4-6 weeks after radiotherapy alone, or was given together with temozolomide cycles in the groups whose treatment included chemotherapy. Of the approximately 35 treated patients, approximately 62% were male and about 40% were female, and the mean age was approximately 37 years. Prior to enrollment, patients had been given standard therapy consisting of radiotherapy alone, temozolomide alone, or radiochemotherapy with temozolomide, with the combination given to most patients. Peripheral blood samples were drawn at six visits, namely V03 (baseline), V05, V07, V10, V12 and V13. Longitudinal TCRB deep sequencing was done for 25 to 30 treated patients, wherever samples were available for exploratory analyses.

Receptors were amplified or captured by the immunoSEQ multiplex PCR assay. Following the manufacturer's protocol, the hsTCRB Kit was used to amplify rearranged TCR beta chain sequences. Sequencing of TCRB libraries was carried out on an Illumina MiSeq. The authors' analysis ran thus. The proprietary platform of the kit vendor was used for demultiplexing, trimming and gene mapping. The table was pulled from immuneACCESS by TCRdb, which kept in-frame rearrangements only. Such tables lose some clones; where checked, under half of the loss comes from unresolved V genes, and the rest has no known cause. The V and J calls and clone size come from that table; D and trimming were worked out from the DNA. The sample profile shows 100,000 to 150,000 clones; around 80% of them were found once. 5% to 6% of the sample belongs to the ten largest clones. The research as a whole found: Selection of PBMC samples for TCRB deep sequencing was based on availability. Immune responses induced by the vaccine were seen in around 93% of patients across multiple MHC alleles. Pseudoprogression seemed to be unrelated to changes in the top peripheral T cell clonotypes found by TCRB sequencing. According to the authors, sample limitations meant that analyses of patient blood samples could not be reproduced.

As concerns this clone: Its binding antigen is unknown. It has no much larger one-base neighbor in the sample; base qualities were not kept.

Interpreted using the paper, the time point label stands for: week 11, during vaccination. Every vaccine dose consisted of 300 ug of a 20-mer mutant IDH1 peptide in Montanide, administered subcutaneously together with topical imiquimod. All donors had newly diagnosed IDH1-mutant astrocytomas of WHO grade 3 or 4 that showed loss of nuclear ATRX. The samples were drawn from NOA16, a multicentre, single-arm, open-label phase I trial in Germany that tested a mutant IDH1 peptide vaccine in humans for the first time. Genomic DNA for TCRB sequencing was isolated from EDTA blood with the DNeasy Blood and Tissue Kit. From V the trimming removes 4 bases and from J it removes 4 bases, while the gene matches leave 5 bases of the junction unaccounted for. Its CDR3 holds 15 amino acids, cysteine through phenylalanine. CDR3 DNA only is kept here, 45 bases in frame from base 1. In the germline V gene, CDR1 corresponds to SNHLY and CDR2 to FYNNEI.

The sequence came from a man aged 35-49 years with glioma. The source material was PBMCs, sampled from a glioma patient whose treatment included an IDH1 peptide vaccine. The rearranged segments are TRBV2 and TRBJ1-3; 9 bases in the junction line up with TRBD1. The nucleotide sequence reads as follows: TGTGCCAGCAGTGCCGGACAGGGGAGAGGAAACACCATATATTTT. It is translated as CASSAGQGRGNTIYF.